This T cell receptor beta chain is from a study of blood T cell repertoires in COVID-19. The protocol was immunoSEQ multiplex PCR, while the TCRdb copy is restricted to in-frame clones and leaves out a portion. In the table there are about 100,000 clones, 88% of which are singletons. Trimming pared 6 bases from V and 2 bases from J, leaving 10 bases between. The CDR3 length is 13 residues. Germline values: CDR1 MNHEY, CDR2 SVGAGI. This clonotype was sampled from an older woman with acute or convalescent COVID-19. The V call is TRBV6-5, the J call TRBJ1-1, with a possible D match to TRBD1 (5 bases). The sample taken for sequencing was peripheral blood. In DNA form, the CDR3 reads TGTGCCAGCAGGCCCGGACAAAACACTGAAGCTTTCTTT. Encoded protein: CASRPGQNTEAFF.